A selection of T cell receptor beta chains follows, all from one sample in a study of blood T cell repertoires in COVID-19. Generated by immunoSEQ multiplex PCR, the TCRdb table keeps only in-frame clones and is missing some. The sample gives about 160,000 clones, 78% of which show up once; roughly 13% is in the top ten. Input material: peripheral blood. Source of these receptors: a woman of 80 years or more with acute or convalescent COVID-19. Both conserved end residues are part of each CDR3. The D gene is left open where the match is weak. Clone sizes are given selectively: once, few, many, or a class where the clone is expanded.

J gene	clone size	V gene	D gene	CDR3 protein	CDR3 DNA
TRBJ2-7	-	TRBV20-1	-	CSARRQNEQYF	TGCAGTGCTAGGAGGCAGAACGAGCAGTACTTC
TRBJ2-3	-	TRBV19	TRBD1	CASSITGGGTDTQYF	TGTGCCAGTAGTATAACAGGGGGCGGCACAGATACGCAGTATTTT
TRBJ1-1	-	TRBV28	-	CASNTQGGYWLAFF	TGTGCCAGCAATACCCAGGGAGGGTATTGGTTAGCTTTCTTT
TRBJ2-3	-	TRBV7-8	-	CASSDGGTGVVADTQYF	TGTGCCAGCAGCGACGGGGGTACGGGGGTGGTAGCAGATACGCAGTATTTT
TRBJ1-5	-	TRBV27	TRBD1	CASSLTGQGNQPQHF	TGTGCCAGCAGCCTAACTGGACAGGGGAATCAGCCCCAGCATTTT
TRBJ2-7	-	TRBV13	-	CASSLGRRTSYEQYF	TGTGCCAGCAGCTTAGGGCGGCGGACTTCCTACGAGCAGTACTTC
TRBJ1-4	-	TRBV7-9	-	CASSFSGETVGGEKLFF	TGTGCCAGCAGCTTCTCAGGGGAAACAGTCGGTGGTGAAAAACTGTTTTTT
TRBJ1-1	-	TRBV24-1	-	CATSGTFGEAFF	TGTGCCACCAGTGGAACGTTCGGTGAAGCTTTCTTT
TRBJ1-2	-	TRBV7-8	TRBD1	CASSGQGRNGYTF	TGTGCCAGCAGCGGACAGGGACGCAATGGCTACACCTTC
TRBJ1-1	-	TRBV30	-	CAWRLDPGNTEAFF	TGTGCCTGGCGACTTGACCCGGGAAACACTGAAGCTTTCTTT
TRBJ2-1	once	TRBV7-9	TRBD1	CASSPRDRVVLEQFF	TGTGCCAGCAGCCCAAGGGACAGGGTTGTTCTTGAGCAGTTCTTC
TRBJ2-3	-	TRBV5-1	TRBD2	CASTTPGLMEDTQYF	TGCGCCAGCACTACCCCGGGACTAATGGAAGATACGCAGTATTTT
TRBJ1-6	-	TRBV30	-	CAWSVKGGGSPLHF	TGTGCCTGGAGTGTAAAGGGCGGAGGTTCACCCCTCCACTTT
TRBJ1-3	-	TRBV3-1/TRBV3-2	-	CASSQDEGISSGNTIYF	TGTGCCAGCAGCCAAGATGAGGGCATCTCCTCTGGAAACACCATATATTTT
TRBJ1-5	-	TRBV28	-	CASFPRGQPQHF	TGTGCCAGCTTCCCCAGAGGTCAGCCCCAGCATTTT
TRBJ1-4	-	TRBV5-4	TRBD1	CASSSDRGIGNEKLFF	TGTGCCAGCAGCTCGGACAGGGGGATAGGGAATGAAAAACTGTTTTTT
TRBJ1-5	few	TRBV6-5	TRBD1	CASSPGGGQGSQHF	TGTGCCAGCAGCCCAGGGGGTGGGCAAGGGTCCCAGCATTTT
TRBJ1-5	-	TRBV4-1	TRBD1	CASSQKTTGTGIDQPQHF	TGCGCCAGCAGCCAAAAAACTACCGGGACAGGTATCGATCAGCCCCAGCATTTT
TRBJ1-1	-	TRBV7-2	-	CASSFMNTEAFF	TGTGCCAGCAGCTTCATGAACACTGAAGCTTTCTTT
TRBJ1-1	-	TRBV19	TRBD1	CASSIFPGQGTNTEAFF	TGTGCCAGTAGTATTTTCCCGGGACAGGGGACGAACACTGAAGCTTTCTTT
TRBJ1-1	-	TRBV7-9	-	CASSSVTSTTPEAFF	TGTGCCAGCAGCTCCGTAACCTCGACGACTCCTGAAGCTTTCTTT
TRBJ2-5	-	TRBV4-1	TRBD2	CASSQSPPGLGQETQYF	TGCGCCAGCAGCCAATCCCCCCCGGGACTAGGCCAAGAGACCCAGTACTTC
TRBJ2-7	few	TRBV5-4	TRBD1	CASSLSTGMRWEQYF	TGTGCCAGCAGCTTGTCGACAGGGATGAGGTGGGAGCAGTACTTC
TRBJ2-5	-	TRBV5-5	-	CASSPSQAATRETQYF	TGTGCCAGCAGCCCAAGTCAAGCGGCGACGAGGGAGACCCAGTACTTC
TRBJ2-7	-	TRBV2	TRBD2	CASSLTGLAHYEQYF	TGTGCCAGCAGTTTAACGGGACTAGCGCACTACGAGCAGTACTTC
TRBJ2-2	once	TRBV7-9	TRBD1	CASSRDSRDTGELFF	TGTGCCAGCAGCCGGGACAGCCGGGACACCGGGGAGCTGTTTTTT
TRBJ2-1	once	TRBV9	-	CASSVAGANRNEQFF	TGTGCCAGCAGCGTAGCTGGGGCGAACAGAAATGAGCAGTTCTTC
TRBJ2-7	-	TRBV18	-	CASSTGTSSYEQYF	TGTGCCAGCTCAACCGGGACAAGCTCCTACGAGCAGTACTTC
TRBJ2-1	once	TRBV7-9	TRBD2	CASSPLAGGPSVFNEQFF	TGTGCCAGCAGCCCCCTAGCGGGGGGGCCTTCAGTATTCAATGAGCAGTTCTTC
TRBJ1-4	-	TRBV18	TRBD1	CASSPGGTGREKLFF	TGTGCCAGCTCACCGGGGGGGACAGGCAGAGAAAAACTGTTTTTT
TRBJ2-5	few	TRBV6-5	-	CASSYLGGQETQYF	TGTGCCAGCAGTTACTTAGGGGGCCAAGAGACCCAGTACTTC
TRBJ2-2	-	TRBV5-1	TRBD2	CASSQGLAGALNTGELFF	TGCGCCAGCAGCCAAGGACTAGCGGGGGCCTTGAACACCGGGGAGCTGTTTTTT
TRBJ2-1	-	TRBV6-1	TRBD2	CASSEVGGKDEQFF	TGTGCCAGCAGTGAAGTGGGAGGGAAAGATGAGCAGTTCTTC
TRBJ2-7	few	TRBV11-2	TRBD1	CASSFDPTGTEQYF	TGTGCCAGCAGCTTTGATCCGACAGGGACCGAGCAGTACTTC
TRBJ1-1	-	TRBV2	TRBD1	CASTGQENTEAFF	TGTGCCAGCACGGGACAGGAGAACACTGAAGCTTTCTTT
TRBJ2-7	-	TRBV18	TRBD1	CASSAGTGYYEQYF	TGTGCCAGCTCCGCCGGGACAGGGTACTACGAGCAGTACTTC
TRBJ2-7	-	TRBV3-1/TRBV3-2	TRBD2	CASSEVLAGGLYEQYF	TGTGCCAGCAGCGAAGTTTTAGCGGGGGGGCTCTACGAGCAGTACTTC
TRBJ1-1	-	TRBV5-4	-	CASTITGNTEAFF	TGTGCCAGCACCATTACAGGGAACACTGAAGCTTTCTTT
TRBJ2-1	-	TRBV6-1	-	CASSESLTGVRNEQFF	TGTGCCAGCAGTGAATCCCTTACGGGAGTTCGGAATGAGCAGTTCTTC
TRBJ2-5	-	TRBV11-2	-	CASSLAFQGIRETQYF	TGTGCCAGCAGCTTAGCGTTCCAGGGGATTCGAGAGACCCAGTACTTC
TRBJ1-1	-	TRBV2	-	CAIGRDILNTEAFF	TGTGCCATAGGACGGGACATTCTGAACACTGAAGCTTTCTTT
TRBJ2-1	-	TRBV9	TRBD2	CASSVGTSGGPVTYNEQFF	TGTGCCAGCAGCGTAGGTACTAGCGGGGGTCCTGTAACCTACAATGAGCAGTTCTTC
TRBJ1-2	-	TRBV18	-	CASSLRRDEAGYGYTF	TGTGCCAGCTCACTCCGCCGCGACGAGGCCGGCTATGGCTACACCTTC
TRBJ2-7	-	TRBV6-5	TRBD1	CASTRQGTYEQYF	TGTGCCAGCACCCGACAGGGGACCTACGAGCAGTACTTC
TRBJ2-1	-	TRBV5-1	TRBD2	CASSPIAGSSYNEQFF	TGCGCCAGCAGCCCCATAGCGGGGAGCTCCTACAATGAGCAGTTCTTC
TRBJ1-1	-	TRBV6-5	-	CASRQQGLNTEAFF	TGTGCCAGCAGGCAACAGGGCCTGAACACTGAAGCTTTCTTT
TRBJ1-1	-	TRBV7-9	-	CASSLASGGTEAFF	TGTGCCAGCAGCTTAGCGAGCGGGGGCACTGAAGCTTTCTTT
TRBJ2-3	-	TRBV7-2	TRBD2	CASSPRLAGGPGRTDTQYF	TGTGCCAGCAGCCCCCGACTAGCGGGGGGGCCGGGTCGAACAGATACGCAGTATTTT
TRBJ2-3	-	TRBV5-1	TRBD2	CASSLVAGDATDTQYF	TGCGCCAGCAGCTTGGTTGCGGGGGACGCCACAGATACGCAGTATTTT
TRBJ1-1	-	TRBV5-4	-	CASSLDSYPAGAFF	TGTGCCAGCAGCTTGGATTCTTACCCGGCGGGGGCTTTCTTT